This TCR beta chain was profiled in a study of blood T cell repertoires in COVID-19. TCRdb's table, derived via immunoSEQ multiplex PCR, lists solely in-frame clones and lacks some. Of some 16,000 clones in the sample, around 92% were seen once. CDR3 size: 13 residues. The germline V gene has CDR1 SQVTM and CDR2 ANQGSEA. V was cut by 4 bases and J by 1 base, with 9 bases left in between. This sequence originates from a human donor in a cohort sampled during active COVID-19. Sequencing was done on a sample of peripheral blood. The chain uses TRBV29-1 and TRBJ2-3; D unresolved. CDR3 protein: CSVAGRGTDTQYF. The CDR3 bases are TGCAGCGTTGCGGGTCGGGGCACAGATACGCAGTATTTT.